A selection of T cell receptor beta chains follows, all from one sample in a study of response to subunit inactivated influenza vaccine. One entry per CDR3 protein, called by TCRdb with MiXCR from the RT-PCR reads. Among hundreds of thousands of distinct CDR3 sequences listed, about 18% were seen once. This sample comprised PBMCs from blood, obtained roughly 5 days after vaccination. The origin of the receptors is a man aged 50-60 years who received an inactivated influenza vaccine. The CDR3 runs from the conserved cysteine through the conserved F or W. The D gene is left open where the match is weak. Some rows have no size entry. The others give once, few or many, or a class for an expanded clone.

V gene	clone size	J gene	D gene	CDR3 DNA	CDR3 protein
TRBV29-1	few	TRBJ2-7	TRBD1	TGCAGCGTTCCGGGACAGGGCTACGAGCAGTACTTC	CSVPGQGYEQYF
TRBV29-1	few	TRBJ2-3	TRBD2	TGCAGCGGAACGAGCGGGGGAGGGTACACAGATACGCAGTATTTT	CSGTSGGGYTDTQYF
TRBV29-1	many	TRBJ2-1	TRBD2	TGCAGCGTTGGTGGCGGGAGTTTTCCGAATGAGCAGTTCTTC	CSVGGGSFPNEQFF
TRBV6-1	few	TRBJ2-3	.	TGTGCCAGCCGAGCGCGGATATTCCCCGATACGCAGTATTTT	CASRARIFPDTQYF
TRBV7-8	many	TRBJ2-2	TRBD2	TGTGCCAGCAGCTCCTCTAGCGGGGGCTTCGCCGGGGAGCTGTTTTTT	CASSSSSGGFAGELFF
TRBV5-6	.	TRBJ1-6	.	TGTGCCAGCAGCACCCGGGGACACTATAATTCACCCCTCCACTTT	CASSTRGHYNSPLHF
TRBV7-2	.	TRBJ2-1	.	TGTGCCAGCAGCCGTGTGGTGGGAAACTCCTACAATGAGCAGTTCTTC	CASSRVVGNSYNEQFF
TRBV11-3	few	TRBJ2-1	.	TGTGCCAGCAGCGCAAGCGCGGGTTACAATGAGCAGTTCTTC	CASSASAGYNEQFF
TRBV6-2/TRBV6-3	few	TRBJ2-1	TRBD1	TGTGCCAGCAGGCTTGGGACAGGACCCCTGCACTACAATGAGCAGTTCTTC	CASRLGTGPLHYNEQFF
TRBV6-1	.	TRBJ2-7	.	TGTGCCAGCAGGAAGGGATCCTACGAGCAGTACTTC	CASRKGSYEQYF
TRBV6-5	.	TRBJ1-2	.	TGTGCCAGCAGTTACTCGACACAGGGATATGGCTACACCTTC	CASSYSTQGYGYTF
TRBV20-1	few	TRBJ2-6	.	TGCAGTGCTAGAGGCCCAGAGCACTCTGGGGCCAACGTCCTGACTTTC	CSARGPEHSGANVLTF
TRBV10-3	few	TRBJ2-1	TRBD2	TGTGCCATCAGCGCCGGGACTAGCGGCGGCAATGAGCAGTTCTTC	CAISAGTSGGNEQFF
TRBV4-2	.	TRBJ2-6	.	TGTGCCAGCAGGGGGGGGCTTGGGGCCAACGTCCTGACTTTC	CASRGGLGANVLTF
TRBV4-3	.	TRBJ1-2	TRBD1	TGCGCCAGCAGCCAAGTTTTCGGGACAGCGCTTAGTGGCTACACCTTC	CASSQVFGTALSGYTF
TRBV7-6	.	TRBJ2-3	TRBD2	TGTGCCAGCAGCTCCGTAGCGGGGGGGGGCACAGATACGCAGTATTTT	CASSSVAGGGTDTQYF
TRBV18	.	TRBJ2-7	.	TGTGCCAGCTCGCTCCGGGACGGGGCCTACTACGAGCAGTACTTC	CASSLRDGAYYEQYF
TRBV18	few	TRBJ2-1	.	TGTGCCAGCTCACTACGGAGCCCATTATCCTACAATGAGCAGTTCTTC	CASSLRSPLSYNEQFF
TRBV20-1	few	TRBJ1-6	TRBD1	TGCAGTGCTAGAAGGACAGGGGAGGATAATTCACCCCTCCACTTT	CSARRTGEDNSPLHF
TRBV5-1	.	TRBJ2-6	TRBD1	TGCGCCAGCAGCTTGGCAAGGGACAGCCTCTCTGGGGCCAACGTCCTGACTTTC	CASSLARDSLSGANVLTF
TRBV28	.	TRBJ2-7	TRBD2	TGTGCCAGCAGTTTAGGCCTACTAGCGGGAGGCTACGAGCAGTACTTC	CASSLGLLAGGYEQYF
TRBV12-3/TRBV12-4	many	TRBJ1-5	.	TGTGCCAGCAGGGACGGGGGGGCGCAGAGCAATCAGCCCCAGCATTTT	CASRDGGAQSNQPQHF
TRBV11-2	.	TRBJ2-7	.	TGTGCCAGCAGCTTCTCCGACCCATCAGGGGAGCAGTACTTC	CASSFSDPSGEQYF
TRBV5-1	many	TRBJ2-1	TRBD1	TGTGCCAGCAGCTTAGACAGGGGACCTTACAATGAGCAGTTCTTC	CASSLDRGPYNEQFF